The sequence of this TCR beta chain was determined in a study of neoadjuvant anti-PD-1 for oral cavity cancer. Study-level findings and limits: Higher pretreatment Treg/Th17 ratios tracked higher pretreatment blood clonality.

Clones were sequenced by immunoSEQ multiplex PCR, and TCRdb holds only the in-frame ones, with some missing. This sample has 73,000 or so clones, with 80% to 90% found just once. V was pared by 5 bases and J by 3 bases, with 13 bases between. CDR1 and CDR2 from the germline V gene are MDHEN and SYDVKM. The CDR3 totals 15 residues. Time point in this sample: after neoadjuvant nivolumab, at surgical resection. Analysis of PBMCs was direct, with no culture step. About this clone itself: The antigen is not known.

Source: PBMCs, taken after nivolumab (anti-PD-1) treatment. The chain uses TRBV28 and TRBJ1-4; maybe TRBD1 (5 bases). This sequence was found in a person aged 40-85 years with oral cavity squamous cell carcinoma. CDR3 sequence reads: CASSTRGGANEKLFF. The CDR3 nucleotides read TGTGCCAGCAGTACCCGGGGAGGGGCTAATGAAAAACTGTTTTTT.